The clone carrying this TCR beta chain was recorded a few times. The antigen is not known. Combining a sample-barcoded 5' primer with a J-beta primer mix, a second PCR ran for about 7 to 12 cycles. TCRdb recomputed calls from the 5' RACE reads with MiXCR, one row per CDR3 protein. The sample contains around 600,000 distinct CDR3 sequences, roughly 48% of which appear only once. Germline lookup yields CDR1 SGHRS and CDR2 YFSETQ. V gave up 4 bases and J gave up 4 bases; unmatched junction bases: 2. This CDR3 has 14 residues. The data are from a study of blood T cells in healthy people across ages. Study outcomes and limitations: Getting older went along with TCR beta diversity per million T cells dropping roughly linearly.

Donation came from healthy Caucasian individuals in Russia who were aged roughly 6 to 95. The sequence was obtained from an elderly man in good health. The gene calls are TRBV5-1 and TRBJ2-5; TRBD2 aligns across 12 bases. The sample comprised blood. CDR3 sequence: CASSAGLAGETQYF. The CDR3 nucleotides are TGCGCCAGCAGCGCGGGACTAGCGGGAGAGACCCAGTACTTC.